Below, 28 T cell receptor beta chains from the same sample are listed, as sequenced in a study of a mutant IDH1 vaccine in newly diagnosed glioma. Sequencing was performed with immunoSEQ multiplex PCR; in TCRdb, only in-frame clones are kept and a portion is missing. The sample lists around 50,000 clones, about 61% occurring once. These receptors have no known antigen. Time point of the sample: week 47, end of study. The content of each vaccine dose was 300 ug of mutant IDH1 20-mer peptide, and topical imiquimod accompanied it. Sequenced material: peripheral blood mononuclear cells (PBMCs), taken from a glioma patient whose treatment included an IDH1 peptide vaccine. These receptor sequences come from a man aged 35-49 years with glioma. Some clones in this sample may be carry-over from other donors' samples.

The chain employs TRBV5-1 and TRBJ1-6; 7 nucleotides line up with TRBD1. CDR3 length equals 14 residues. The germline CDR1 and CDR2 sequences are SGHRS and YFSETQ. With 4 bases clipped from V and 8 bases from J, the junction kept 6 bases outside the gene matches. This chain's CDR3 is CASSVTGVDSPLHF. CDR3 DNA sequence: TGCGCCAGCAGCGTTACAGGGGTGGATTCACCCCTCCACTTT.

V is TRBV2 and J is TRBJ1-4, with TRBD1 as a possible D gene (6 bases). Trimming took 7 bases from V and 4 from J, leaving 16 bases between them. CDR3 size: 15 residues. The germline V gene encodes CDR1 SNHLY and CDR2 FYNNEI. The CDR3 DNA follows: TGTGCCAGCATTTCCCGAAGGGGGAATAATGAAAAACTGTTTTTT. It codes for CASISRRGNNEKLFF. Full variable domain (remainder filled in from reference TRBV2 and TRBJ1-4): EPEVTQTPSHQVTQMGQEVILRCVPISNHLYFYWYRQILGQKVEFLVSFYNNEISEKSEIFDDQFSVERPDGSNFTLKIRSTKLEDSAMYFCASISRRGNNEKLFFGSGTQLSVL.

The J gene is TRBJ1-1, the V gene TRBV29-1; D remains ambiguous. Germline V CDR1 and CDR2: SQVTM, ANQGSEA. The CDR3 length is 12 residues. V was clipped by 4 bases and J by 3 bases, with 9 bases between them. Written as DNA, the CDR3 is TGCAGCGTTGCGGAGGAGTACACTGAAGCTTTCTTT. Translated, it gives CSVAEEYTEAFF.

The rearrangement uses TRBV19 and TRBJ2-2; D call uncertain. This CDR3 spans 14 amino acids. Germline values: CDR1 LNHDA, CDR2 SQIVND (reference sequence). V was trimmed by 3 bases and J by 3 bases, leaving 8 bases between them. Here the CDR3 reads CASSIYRDTGELFF. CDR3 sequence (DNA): TGTGCCAGTAGTATTTATAGGGACACCGGGGAGCTGTTTTTT.

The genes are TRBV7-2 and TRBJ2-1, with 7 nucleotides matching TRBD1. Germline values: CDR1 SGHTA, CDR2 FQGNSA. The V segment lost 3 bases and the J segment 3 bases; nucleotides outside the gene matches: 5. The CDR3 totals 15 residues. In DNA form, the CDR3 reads TGTGCCAGCAGCTTTCGGACAGGCTACTACAATGAGCAGTTCTTC. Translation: CASSFRTGYYNEQFF.

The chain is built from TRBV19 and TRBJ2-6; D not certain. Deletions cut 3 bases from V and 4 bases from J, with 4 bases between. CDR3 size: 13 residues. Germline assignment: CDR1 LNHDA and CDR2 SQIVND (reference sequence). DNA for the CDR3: TGTGCCAGTAGTATTAACGGGGCCAACGTCCTGACTTTC. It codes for CASSINGANVLTF.

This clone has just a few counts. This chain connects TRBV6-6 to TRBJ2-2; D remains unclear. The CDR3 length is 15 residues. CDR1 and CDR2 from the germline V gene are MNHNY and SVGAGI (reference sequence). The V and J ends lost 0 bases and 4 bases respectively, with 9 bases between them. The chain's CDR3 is CASSYSTPPTGELFF. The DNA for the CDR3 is TGTGCCAGCAGTTACTCGACGCCCCCCACCGGGGAGCTGTTTTTT.

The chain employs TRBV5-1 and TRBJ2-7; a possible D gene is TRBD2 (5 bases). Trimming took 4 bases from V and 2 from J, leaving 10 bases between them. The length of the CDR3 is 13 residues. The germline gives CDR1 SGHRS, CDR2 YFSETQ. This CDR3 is CASSLDGTYEQYF. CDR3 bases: TGCGCCAGCAGCCTGGACGGGACCTACGAGCAGTACTTC.

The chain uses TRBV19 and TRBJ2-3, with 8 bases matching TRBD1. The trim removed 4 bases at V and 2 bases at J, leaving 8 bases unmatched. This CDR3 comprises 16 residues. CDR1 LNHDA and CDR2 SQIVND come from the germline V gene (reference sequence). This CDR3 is CASSTGTGTLTDTQYF. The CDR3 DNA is TGTGCCAGTAGTACAGGGACAGGCACACTCACAGATACGCAGTATTTT.

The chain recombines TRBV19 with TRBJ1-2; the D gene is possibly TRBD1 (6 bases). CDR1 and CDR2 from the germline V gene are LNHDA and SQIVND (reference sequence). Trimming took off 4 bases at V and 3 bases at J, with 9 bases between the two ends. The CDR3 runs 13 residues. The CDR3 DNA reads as TGTGCCAGTAGTACAGGGGAGCACTATGGCTACACCTTC. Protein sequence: CASSTGEHYGYTF.

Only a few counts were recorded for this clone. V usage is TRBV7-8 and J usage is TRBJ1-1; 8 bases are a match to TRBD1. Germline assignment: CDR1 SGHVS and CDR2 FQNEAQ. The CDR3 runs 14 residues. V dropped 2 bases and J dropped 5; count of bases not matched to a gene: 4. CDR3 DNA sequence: TGTGCCAGCAGCTTACAGGGGGCCTCAACTGAAGCTTTCTTT. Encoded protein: CASSLQGASTEAFF.

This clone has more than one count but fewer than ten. CDR3 in amino acids: CSAGSGSETQYF. CDR3 nucleotide sequence: TGCAGCGCCGGGTCGGGTTCCGAGACCCAGTACTTC. V usage is TRBV29-1 and J usage is TRBJ2-5; D unclear. V was pared by 7 bases and J by 5 bases, with 14 bases between. CDR3 size: 12 residues. Germline V gives CDR1 SQVTM, CDR2 ANQGSEA.

The CDR3 spells CASSQDGLLKLYEQYF. DNA for the CDR3: TGTGCCAGCAGCCAGGACGGCCTACTTAAACTCTACGAGCAGTACTTC. V and J are TRBV4-2 and TRBJ2-7; D gene unclear. The ends were cut back, 3 bases at V and 3 bases at J, with 18 bases in the middle. The CDR3 spans 16 residues. Germline V gives CDR1 LGHNA, CDR2 YNFKEQ.

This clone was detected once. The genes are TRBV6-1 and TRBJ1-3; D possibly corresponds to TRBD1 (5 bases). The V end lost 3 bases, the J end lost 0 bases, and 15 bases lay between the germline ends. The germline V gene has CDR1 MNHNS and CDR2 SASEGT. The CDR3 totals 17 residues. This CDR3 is CASSDAGRHISGNTIYF. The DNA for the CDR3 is TGTGCCAGCAGTGACGCGGGACGTCACATCTCTGGAAACACCATATATTTT.

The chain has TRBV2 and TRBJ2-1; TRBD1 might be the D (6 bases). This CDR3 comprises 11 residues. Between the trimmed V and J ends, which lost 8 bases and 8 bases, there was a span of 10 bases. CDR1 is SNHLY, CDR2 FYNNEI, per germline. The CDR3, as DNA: TGTGCCAGCCAGGGGTATGATGAGCAGTTCTTC. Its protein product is CASQGYDEQFF.

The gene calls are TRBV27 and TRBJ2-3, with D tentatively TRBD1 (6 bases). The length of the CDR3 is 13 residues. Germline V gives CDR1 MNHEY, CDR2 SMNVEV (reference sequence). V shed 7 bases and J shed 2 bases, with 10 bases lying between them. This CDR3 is CASTTGNTDTQYF. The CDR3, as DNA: TGTGCCAGCACGACAGGCAACACAGATACGCAGTATTTT.

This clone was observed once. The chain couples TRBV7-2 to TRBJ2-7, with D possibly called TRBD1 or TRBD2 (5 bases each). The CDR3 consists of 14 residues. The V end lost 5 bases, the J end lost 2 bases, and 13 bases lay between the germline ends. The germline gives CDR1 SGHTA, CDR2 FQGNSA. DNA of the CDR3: TGTGCCAGCAGCCCCTCCTGGGGGACCTACGAGCAGTACTTC. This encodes CASSPSWGTYEQYF.

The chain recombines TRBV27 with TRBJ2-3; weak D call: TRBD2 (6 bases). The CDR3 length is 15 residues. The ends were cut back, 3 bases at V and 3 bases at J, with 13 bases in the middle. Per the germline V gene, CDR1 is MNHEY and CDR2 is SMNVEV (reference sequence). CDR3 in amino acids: CASSFWRGRTDTQYF. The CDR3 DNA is TGTGCCAGCAGTTTTTGGCGGGGAAGGACAGATACGCAGTATTTT.

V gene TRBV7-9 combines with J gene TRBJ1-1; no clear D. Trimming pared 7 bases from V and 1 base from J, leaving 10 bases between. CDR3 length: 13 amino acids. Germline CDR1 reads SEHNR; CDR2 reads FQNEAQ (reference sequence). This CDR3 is CASIRTGNTEAFF. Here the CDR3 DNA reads TGTGCCAGCATCAGGACTGGGAACACTGAAGCTTTCTTT.

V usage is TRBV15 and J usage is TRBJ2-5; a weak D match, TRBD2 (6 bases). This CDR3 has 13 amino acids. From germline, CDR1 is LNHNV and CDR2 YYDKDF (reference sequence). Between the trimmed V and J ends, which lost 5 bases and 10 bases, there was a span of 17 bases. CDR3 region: CATSPRGRSDQYF. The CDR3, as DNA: TGTGCCACCAGCCCCCGTGGGAGGAGCGACCAGTACTTC.

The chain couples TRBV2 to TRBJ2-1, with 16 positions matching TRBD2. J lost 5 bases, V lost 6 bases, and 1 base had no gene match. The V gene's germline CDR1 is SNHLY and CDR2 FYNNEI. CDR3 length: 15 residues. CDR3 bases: TGTGCCAGCAGAGGGACTAGCGGGGGGGACAATGAGCAGTTCTTC. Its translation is CASRGTSGGDNEQFF.

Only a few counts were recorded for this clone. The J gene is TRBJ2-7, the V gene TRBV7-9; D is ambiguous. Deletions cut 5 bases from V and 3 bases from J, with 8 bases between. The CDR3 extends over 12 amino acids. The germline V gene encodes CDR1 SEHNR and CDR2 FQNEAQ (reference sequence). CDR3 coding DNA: TGTGCCAGCAGCCGCCAGGTCTACGAGCAGTACTTC. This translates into CASSRQVYEQYF.

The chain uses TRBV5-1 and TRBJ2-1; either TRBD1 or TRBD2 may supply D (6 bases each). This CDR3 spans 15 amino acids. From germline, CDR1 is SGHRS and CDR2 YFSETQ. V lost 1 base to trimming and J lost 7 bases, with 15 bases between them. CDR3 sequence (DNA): TGCGCCAGCAGCTTGACGAGGGGGGCTATAAATGAGCAGTTCTTC. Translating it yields CASSLTRGAINEQFF.

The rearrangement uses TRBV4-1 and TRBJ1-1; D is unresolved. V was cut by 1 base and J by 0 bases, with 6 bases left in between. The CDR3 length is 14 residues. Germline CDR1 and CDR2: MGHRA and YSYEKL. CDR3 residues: CASSQAVLNTEAFF. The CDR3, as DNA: TGCGCCAGCAGCCAAGCCGTATTGAACACTGAAGCTTTCTTT.

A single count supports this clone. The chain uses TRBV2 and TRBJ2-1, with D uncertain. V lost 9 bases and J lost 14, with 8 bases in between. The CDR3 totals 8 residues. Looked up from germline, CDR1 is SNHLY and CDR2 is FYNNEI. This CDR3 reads CASNTEFF. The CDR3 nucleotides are TGTGCCAGTAACACCGAGTTCTTC.

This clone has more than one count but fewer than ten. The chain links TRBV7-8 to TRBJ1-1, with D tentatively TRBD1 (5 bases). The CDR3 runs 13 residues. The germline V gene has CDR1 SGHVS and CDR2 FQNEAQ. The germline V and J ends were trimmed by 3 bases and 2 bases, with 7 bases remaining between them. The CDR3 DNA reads TGTGCCAGCAGCTTCCAGGGTAACACTGAAGCTTTCTTT. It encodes CASSFQGNTEAFF. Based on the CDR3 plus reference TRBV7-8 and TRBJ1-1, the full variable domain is GAGVSQSPRYKVAKRGQDVALRCDPISGHVSLFWYQQALGQGPEFLTYFQNEAQLDKSGLPSDRFFAERPEGSVSTLKIQRTQQEDSAVYLCASSFQGNTEAFFGQGTRLTVV.

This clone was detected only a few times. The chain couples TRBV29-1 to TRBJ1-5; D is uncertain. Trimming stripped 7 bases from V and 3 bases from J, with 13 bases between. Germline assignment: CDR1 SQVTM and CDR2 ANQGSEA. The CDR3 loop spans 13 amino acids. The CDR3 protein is CSALDKTNQPQHF. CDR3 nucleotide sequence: TGCAGCGCTTTAGACAAGACCAATCAGCCCCAGCATTTT.

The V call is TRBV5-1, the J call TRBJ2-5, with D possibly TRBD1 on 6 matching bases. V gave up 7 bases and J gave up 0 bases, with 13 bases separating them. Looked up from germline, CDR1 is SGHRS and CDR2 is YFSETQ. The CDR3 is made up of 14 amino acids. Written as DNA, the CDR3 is TGCGCCAGCCGTTTGTACAGGGACCAAGAGACCCAGTACTTC. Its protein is CASRLYRDQETQYF.